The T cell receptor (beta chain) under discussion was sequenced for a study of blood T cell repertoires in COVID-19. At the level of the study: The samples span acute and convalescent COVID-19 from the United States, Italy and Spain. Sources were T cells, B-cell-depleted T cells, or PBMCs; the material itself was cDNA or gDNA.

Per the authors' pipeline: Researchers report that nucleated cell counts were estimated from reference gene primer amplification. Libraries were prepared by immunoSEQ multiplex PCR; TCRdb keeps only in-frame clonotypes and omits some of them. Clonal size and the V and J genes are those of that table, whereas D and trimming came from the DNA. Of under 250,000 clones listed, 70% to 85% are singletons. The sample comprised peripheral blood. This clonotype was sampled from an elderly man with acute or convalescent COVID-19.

The CDR3: CASSERGLTRQPQHF. The CDR3 DNA follows: TGTGCCAGCAGTGAGAGGGGGCTAACCCGGCAGCCCCAGCATTTT. The J gene is TRBJ1-5, the V gene TRBV2, with 7 positions matching TRBD1. Trimming removed 3 bases from V and 7 bases from J; junction bases left unmatched: 9. CDR3 length: 15 residues. From germline, CDR1 is SNHLY and CDR2 FYNNEI.